The entry below gives a single T cell receptor (beta chain) sequence along with its context. Its target is not known. This record comes from a study of blood T cells in healthy people across ages. There are 14 residues in the CDR3. Germline CDR1 reads DFQATT; CDR2 reads SNEGSKA (reference sequence). Trimming removed 5 bases from V and 9 bases from J; junction bases left unmatched: 9. Per individual sample, total RNA of at least 5 micrograms was extracted. Study-wide results and limits: As naive T cell percentage varied, TCR beta diversity correlated strongly with it. Per million T cells, the diversity of TCR beta decreased roughly linearly as age advanced.

Primers used in a second PCR of about 6 to 12 cycles were a sample-barcoded 5' primer and a J-beta primer mix. From the 5' RACE reads, TCRdb called clonotypes with MiXCR, one entry per CDR3 protein. Of some 690,000 distinct CDR3 sequences listed, roughly 20% are singletons. V and J are TRBV20-1 and TRBJ2-1; TRBD2 aligns across 11 bases. Sequenced material: blood. The receptor's source is a man in his sixties or seventies in good health. Here the CDR3 DNA reads TGCAGTGCTTATATAGCGGGGGGGCCAACTGAGCAGTTCTTC. It specifies CSAYIAGGPTEQFF.